This T cell receptor (beta chain) is from a study of immune evolution from preneoplasia to lung adenocarcinoma. Study observations and caveats: Normal lung had highest clonality; later lesions appeared denser, more diverse. From normal lung to invasive adenocarcinoma, top clone frequencies appeared to decrease.

The data were produced by immunoSEQ multiplex PCR, yet TCRdb's version contains in-frame clones alone and is incomplete. The sample shows more than 3,500 clones, about 91% of them seen only once. A word on this clone: No antigen is known for it. The identical CDR3 is also encoded by other nucleotide sequences in the sample.

Resections took place in Japan or China from about 2013 to 2017. After pathologic assessment, macro-dissection selected premalignant or tumor cells for extraction. The TCR originated in a person aged 60 to 80 with lung adenocarcinoma. Sequenced material: FFPE lung adenocarcinoma in situ tissue.

The CDR3 coding sequence is TGTGCCAGCAGTTCCGGGTCATTCAGGTTTAATGAAAAACTGTTTTTT. It yields the protein CASSSGSFRFNEKLFF. This chain links TRBV28 with TRBJ1-4, with D unresolved. Germline lookup yields CDR1 MDHEN and CDR2 SYDVKM. The CDR3 has 16 amino acids. V was shortened by 4 bases and J by 4 bases, with 16 bases between the two germline ends. Variable domain in full (rest from reference TRBV28 and TRBJ1-4): DVKVTQSSRYLVKRTGEKVFLECVQDMDHENMFWYRQDPGLGLRLIYFSYDVKMKEKGDIPEGYSVSREKKERFSLILESASTNQTSMYLCASSSGSFRFNEKLFFGSGTQLSVL.